This is a list of T cell receptor beta chains from one sample in a study of blood T cell repertoires in COVID-19. Repertoires were generated with immunoSEQ multiplex PCR, while TCRdb's copy carries only in-frame clones and drops some. The data show some 87,000 clones, with around 85% seen just once and 10% to 15% held by the top ten. The material sequenced was peripheral blood. All receptors come from a woman aged 65 to 85 with active or convalescent COVID-19. Each CDR3 is given with its conserved first and last residue. Each record gives: D gene, clone size, J gene, V gene, CDR3 protein, CDR3 DNA. The D gene is left open where the match is weak. The size field is filled for only some rows; it gives once, few, many or a size class.

D gene: NA
clone size: once
J gene: TRBJ2-1
V gene: TRBV5-1
CDR3 protein: CASSLVPPRGARGEQFF
CDR3 DNA: TGCGCCAGCAGCTTGGTCCCCCCACGGGGGGCCAGGGGTGAGCAGTTCTTC

D gene: NA
clone size: NA
J gene: TRBJ1-2
V gene: TRBV7-2
CDR3 protein: CASSLAPGSPRAAFRGYTF
CDR3 DNA: TGTGCCAGCAGCTTAGCGCCCGGGAGCCCCCGTGCCGCATTCCGTGGCTACACCTTC

D gene: TRBD1
clone size: NA
J gene: TRBJ1-1
V gene: TRBV12-5
CDR3 protein: CASGLVQGNPTHTEAFF
CDR3 DNA: TGTGCTAGTGGTTTGGTACAGGGGAATCCCACCCACACTGAAGCTTTCTTT

D gene: NA
clone size: NA
J gene: TRBJ2-7
V gene: TRBV28
CDR3 protein: CASAPAGALTYEQYF
CDR3 DNA: TGTGCCAGCGCTCCGGCGGGGGCCCTTACCTACGAGCAGTACTTC

D gene: NA
clone size: NA
J gene: TRBJ1-5
V gene: TRBV24-1
CDR3 protein: CATSVAGAGNQPQHF
CDR3 DNA: TGTGCCACCAGTGTTGCGGGGGCGGGCAATCAGCCCCAGCATTTT

D gene: TRBD1
clone size: NA
J gene: TRBJ2-2
V gene: TRBV19
CDR3 protein: CASTGDRGKGFGGELFF
CDR3 DNA: TGTGCCAGTACCGGGGACAGGGGAAAGGGGTTCGGCGGGGAGCTGTTTTTT

D gene: NA
clone size: NA
J gene: TRBJ2-7
V gene: TRBV4-1
CDR3 protein: CASSQDQSGQRAYEQYF
CDR3 DNA: TGCGCCAGCAGCCAAGACCAATCCGGACAGAGGGCATACGAGCAGTACTTC

D gene: NA
clone size: once
J gene: TRBJ1-6
V gene: TRBV15
CDR3 protein: CATSRVDGERVGLFSYNSPLHF
CDR3 DNA: TGTGCCACCAGCAGAGTTGATGGGGAGAGGGTAGGGCTGTTCTCCTATAATTCACCCCTCCACTTT

D gene: TRBD1
clone size: NA
J gene: TRBJ2-3
V gene: TRBV4-1
CDR3 protein: CASSLIGTGTDTQYF
CDR3 DNA: TGCGCCAGCAGCCTGATTGGGACAGGGACAGATACGCAGTATTTT

D gene: TRBD1
clone size: NA
J gene: TRBJ1-2
V gene: TRBV2
CDR3 protein: CASSPGTANGYTF
CDR3 DNA: TGTGCCAGCAGTCCCGGGACAGCGAATGGCTACACCTTC

D gene: TRBD1
clone size: NA
J gene: TRBJ1-2
V gene: TRBV12-3/TRBV12-4
CDR3 protein: CASSHGQDYGYTF
CDR3 DNA: TGTGCCAGCAGCCATGGACAGGACTATGGCTACACCTTC

D gene: NA
clone size: NA
J gene: TRBJ2-7
V gene: TRBV13
CDR3 protein: CASSSGLLREQYF
CDR3 DNA: TGTGCCAGCAGCTCAGGACTGCTGCGGGAGCAGTACTTC

D gene: TRBD1
clone size: once
J gene: TRBJ1-2
V gene: TRBV4-3
CDR3 protein: CASSQDRSTVYGYTF
CDR3 DNA: TGCGCCAGCAGCCAGGACAGGAGTACGGTGTATGGCTACACCTTC

D gene: NA
clone size: NA
J gene: TRBJ1-5
V gene: TRBV6-2/TRBV6-3
CDR3 protein: CASSASMAGNQPQHF
CDR3 DNA: TGTGCCAGCAGTGCCAGTATGGCAGGCAATCAGCCCCAGCATTTT

D gene: NA
clone size: NA
J gene: TRBJ1-4
V gene: TRBV5-4
CDR3 protein: CASSLAGAGNEKLFF
CDR3 DNA: TGTGCCAGCAGCTTGGCTGGGGCGGGGAATGAAAAACTGTTTTTT

D gene: NA
clone size: NA
J gene: TRBJ2-1
V gene: TRBV24-1
CDR3 protein: CATSDGGSAKNDEQFF
CDR3 DNA: TGTGCCACCAGTGATGGGGGCAGCGCAAAGAATGATGAGCAGTTCTTC

D gene: NA
clone size: NA
J gene: TRBJ1-3
V gene: TRBV6-1
CDR3 protein: CASSQGGVTGNTIYF
CDR3 DNA: TGTGCCAGCAGTCAAGGGGGGGTCACTGGAAACACCATATATTTT

D gene: NA
clone size: NA
J gene: TRBJ2-7
V gene: TRBV7-2
CDR3 protein: CASSLDRGLGYEQYF
CDR3 DNA: TGTGCCAGCAGCTTAGACCGGGGATTGGGCTACGAGCAGTACTTC

D gene: NA
clone size: NA
J gene: TRBJ1-2
V gene: TRBV6-5
CDR3 protein: CASSPMGGDYGYTF
CDR3 DNA: TGTGCCAGCAGCCCAATGGGGGGTGACTATGGCTACACCTTC

D gene: NA
clone size: once
J gene: TRBJ1-4
V gene: TRBV13
CDR3 protein: CASSLGYLGREDEKLFF
CDR3 DNA: TGTGCCAGCAGCTTAGGATATTTAGGAAGGGAGGATGAAAAACTGTTTTTT

D gene: TRBD1
clone size: NA
J gene: TRBJ1-5
V gene: TRBV28
CDR3 protein: CASSPRTGADQPQHF
CDR3 DNA: TGTGCCAGCAGTCCCAGGACAGGGGCGGATCAGCCCCAGCATTTT

D gene: TRBD1
clone size: NA
J gene: TRBJ2-2
V gene: TRBV2
CDR3 protein: CASRGQGNSGELFF
CDR3 DNA: TGTGCCAGCAGAGGACAGGGGAATTCCGGGGAGCTGTTTTTT

D gene: TRBD2
clone size: NA
J gene: TRBJ2-3
V gene: TRBV29-1
CDR3 protein: CSVDVGGGTDTQYF
CDR3 DNA: TGCAGCGTTGATGTTGGGGGGGGGACAGATACGCAGTATTTT

D gene: TRBD2
clone size: once
J gene: TRBJ2-7
V gene: TRBV7-8
CDR3 protein: CASSQSRGAEYEQYF
CDR3 DNA: TGTGCCAGCAGCCAGTCGCGGGGGGCGGAATACGAGCAGTACTTC

D gene: TRBD1
clone size: NA
J gene: TRBJ1-2
V gene: TRBV19
CDR3 protein: CASTPAGTGNYGYTF
CDR3 DNA: TGTGCCAGTACCCCCGCCGGGACAGGGAACTATGGCTACACCTTC

D gene: NA
clone size: NA
J gene: TRBJ2-7
V gene: TRBV19
CDR3 protein: CASRGGGGGHYEQYF
CDR3 DNA: TGTGCCAGTAGAGGGGGCGGAGGGGGCCACTACGAGCAGTACTTC

D gene: NA
clone size: once
J gene: TRBJ2-4
V gene: TRBV6-5
CDR3 protein: CASSNRENIQYF
CDR3 DNA: TGTGCCAGCAGTAACCGGGAAAACATTCAGTACTTC

D gene: TRBD1
clone size: NA
J gene: TRBJ1-6
V gene: TRBV18
CDR3 protein: CASSLQGAAGSPLHF
CDR3 DNA: TGTGCCAGCTCTTTACAGGGGGCAGCCGGCTCACCCCTCCACTTT

D gene: TRBD1
clone size: NA
J gene: TRBJ1-2
V gene: TRBV5-1
CDR3 protein: CASSQDRGGYGYTF
CDR3 DNA: TGCGCCAGCAGTCAGGACAGGGGAGGATATGGCTACACCTTC

D gene: TRBD2
clone size: NA
J gene: TRBJ2-7
V gene: TRBV5-6
CDR3 protein: CASSPGLAGVSEQYF
CDR3 DNA: TGTGCCAGCAGCCCGGGACTAGCGGGGGTGTCAGAGCAGTACTTC

D gene: TRBD2
clone size: NA
J gene: TRBJ2-2
V gene: TRBV2
CDR3 protein: CASSTSGVSGELFF
CDR3 DNA: TGTGCCAGCAGTACTAGCGGGGTTTCCGGGGAGCTGTTTTTT

D gene: NA
clone size: NA
J gene: TRBJ1-2
V gene: TRBV7-2
CDR3 protein: CASSFKGLLNGYTF
CDR3 DNA: TGTGCCAGCAGCTTCAAGGGACTGCTGAATGGCTACACCTTC

D gene: NA
clone size: NA
J gene: TRBJ1-4
V gene: TRBV3-1/TRBV3-2
CDR3 protein: CASTLKGRGEKLFF
CDR3 DNA: TGTGCCAGCACCCTTAAGGGGCGTGGGGAAAAACTGTTTTTT

D gene: NA
clone size: NA
J gene: TRBJ2-1
V gene: TRBV28
CDR3 protein: CASSLGEYEQFF
CDR3 DNA: TGTGCCAGCAGTTTAGGAGAATATGAGCAGTTCTTC

D gene: TRBD1
clone size: NA
J gene: TRBJ1-1
V gene: TRBV28
CDR3 protein: CASRWDREAFF
CDR3 DNA: TGTGCCAGCAGGTGGGACAGAGAAGCTTTCTTT

D gene: NA
clone size: NA
J gene: TRBJ2-1
V gene: TRBV7-2
CDR3 protein: CASSLLQGGEQFF
CDR3 DNA: TGTGCCAGCAGCTTACTACAGGGTGGCGAGCAGTTCTTC

D gene: NA
clone size: once
J gene: TRBJ2-5
V gene: TRBV5-4
CDR3 protein: CASSSAGASGETQYF
CDR3 DNA: TGTGCCAGCAGCTCTGCAGGGGCCTCTGGGGAGACCCAGTACTTC

D gene: NA
clone size: NA
J gene: TRBJ2-2
V gene: TRBV18
CDR3 protein: CASSPPGGPNTGELFF
CDR3 DNA: TGTGCCAGCTCACCACCGGGGGGACCGAACACCGGGGAGCTGTTTTTT

D gene: NA
clone size: NA
J gene: TRBJ1-2
V gene: TRBV18
CDR3 protein: CASSEAGPPLNYGYTF
CDR3 DNA: TGTGCCAGCTCAGAGGCCGGTCCACCGCTTAACTATGGCTACACCTTC

D gene: TRBD1
clone size: NA
J gene: TRBJ1-1
V gene: TRBV6-5
CDR3 protein: CASSYRGQEAFF
CDR3 DNA: TGTGCCAGCAGTTACAGGGGACAGGAAGCTTTCTTT

D gene: NA
clone size: NA
J gene: TRBJ1-2
V gene: TRBV7-2
CDR3 protein: CASSANSGGGGGYTF
CDR3 DNA: TGTGCCAGCAGCGCGAATTCGGGGGGCGGGGGCGGCTACACCTTC

D gene: NA
clone size: NA
J gene: TRBJ1-1
V gene: TRBV7-2
CDR3 protein: CASSLLLANTEAFF
CDR3 DNA: TGTGCCAGCAGCTTACTATTAGCGAACACTGAAGCTTTCTTT

D gene: NA
clone size: NA
J gene: TRBJ1-2
V gene: TRBV10-3
CDR3 protein: CATGTPYGYTF
CDR3 DNA: TGTGCCACCGGGACACCGTATGGCTACACCTTC

D gene: NA
clone size: NA
J gene: TRBJ1-3
V gene: TRBV9
CDR3 protein: CASSPSAALHTIYF
CDR3 DNA: TGTGCCAGCAGCCCTTCGGCAGCGTTGCACACCATATATTTT

D gene: NA
clone size: few
J gene: TRBJ2-6
V gene: TRBV2
CDR3 protein: CASSSGRTISGANVLTF
CDR3 DNA: TGTGCCAGCAGTTCCGGGAGAACTATTTCTGGGGCCAACGTCCTGACTTTC

D gene: NA
clone size: NA
J gene: TRBJ2-7
V gene: TRBV6-1
CDR3 protein: CASSEGRRGEQYF
CDR3 DNA: TGTGCCAGCAGTGAAGGGCGGCGTGGGGAGCAGTACTTC

D gene: NA
clone size: NA
J gene: TRBJ1-5
V gene: TRBV5-8
CDR3 protein: CASSLEGGPGPQHF
CDR3 DNA: TGTGCCAGCAGCTTGGAGGGAGGCCCCGGGCCCCAGCATTTT

D gene: TRBD2
clone size: NA
J gene: TRBJ2-6
V gene: TRBV29-1
CDR3 protein: CSVEGGSGANVLTF
CDR3 DNA: TGCAGCGTTGAGGGGGGGTCTGGGGCCAACGTCCTGACTTTC